This T cell receptor beta chain was sequenced for a study of T cells of healthy individuals. One entry per CDR3 protein, called by TCRdb with MiXCR from the 5' RACE reads. Found here are about 96,000 distinct CDR3 sequences, under 20% of them singletons; the top ten hold approximately 5.7%. Looked up from germline, CDR1 is ENHRY and CDR2 is SYGVKD. V was pared by 5 bases and J by 2 bases, with 6 bases of the junction left unmatched. There are 14 residues in the CDR3. The receptor was isolated from a human donor in good health. The chain employs TRBV10-3 and TRBJ2-7; 7 nucleotides agree with TRBD2. The CDR3 loop reads CAISTSVFTYEQYF. The CDR3, as DNA: TGTGCCATCAGTACTAGCGTCTTTACCTACGAGCAGTACTTC.